This entry lists 9 T cell receptor beta chains sequenced from one sample in a study of blood T cell repertoires in COVID-19. Libraries were prepared by immunoSEQ multiplex PCR; TCRdb keeps only in-frame clonotypes and omits some of them. Among roughly 230,000 clones listed, more than 75% were seen once. Sequenced: PBMCs or T cells enriched from blood (not recorded which). These receptors all come from a woman in her forties or fifties who had been exposed to COVID-19.

The chain joins TRBV5-1 to TRBJ1-2; D call uncertain. Germline V gene lookup returns CDR1 SGHRS and CDR2 YFSETQ. The ends were cut back, 4 bases at V and 8 bases at J, with 15 bases in the middle. The CDR3 spans 13 residues. CDR3 bases: TGCGCCAGCAGCGTGGACGGGTATCGGGGCTACACCTTC. As protein: CASSVDGYRGYTF.

The rearrangement links TRBV3-1 (or the pseudogene TRBV3-2) to TRBJ1-2; the D gene is possibly TRBD1 (5 bases). Trimming took 0 bases from V and 5 from J, leaving 10 bases between them. This CDR3 region has 14 residues. The germline CDR1 and CDR2 sequences are LGHDT and YNNKEL (reference sequence). The CDR3 loop reads CASSQESGKYGYTF. CDR3 sequence (DNA): TGTGCCAGCAGCCAAGAATCAGGGAAGTATGGCTACACCTTC.

This chain uses TRBV5-6 with TRBJ2-3; D might be TRBD2 (5 bases). The V end lost 5 bases, the J end lost 5 bases, and 12 bases lay between the germline ends. CDR3 length equals 13 residues. Germline-derived CDR1 and CDR2 are SGHDT and YYEEEE. CDR3 protein: CASSTGEQDTQYF. Here the CDR3 DNA reads TGTGCCAGCAGTACCGGGGAGCAAGATACGCAGTATTTT.

The J gene is TRBJ2-3, the V gene TRBV19, with TRBD1 matching 7 bases. Trimming removed 5 bases from V and 5 bases from J; junction bases left unmatched: 7. Germline loops: CDR1 LNHDA, CDR2 SQIVND (reference sequence). This CDR3 comprises 14 residues. The CDR3 coding sequence is TGTGCCAGTAGTGCGGACAGGTTTAAAGATACGCAGTATTTT. It codes for CASSADRFKDTQYF. The full variable domain, in which reference TRBV19 and TRBJ2-3 provide the parts outside the CDR3, is DGGITQSPKYLFRKEGQNVTLSCEQNLNHDAMYWYRQDPGQGLRLIYYSQIVNDFQKGDIAEGYSVSREKKESFPLTVTSAQKNPTAFYLCASSADRFKDTQYFGPGTRLTVL.

This clone was recorded once. The rearrangement links TRBV12-2 to TRBJ1-4; whether TRBD1, the table's D call, matches the DNA was not checked. TRBV12-2 is designated a pseudogene. The CDR3 consists of 20 residues. CDR3 nucleotide sequence: TGTGCAAGTCGCTCAGGGGGGTCCGGGACGGGGCCTTTAACTAATGAAAAACTGTTTTTT. This encodes CASRSGGSGTGPLTNEKLFF.

This chain links TRBV2 with TRBJ1-4; the D gene is possibly TRBD1 (5 bases). Germline values: CDR1 SNHLY, CDR2 FYNNEI. This CDR3 is built from 13 residues. V lost 6 bases, J lost 3 bases, and 8 bases lay in between. The DNA for the CDR3 is TGTGCCAGCAGGCGGGGGGCTAATGAAAAACTGTTTTTT. It encodes CASRRGANEKLFF.

Only a few counts were recorded for this clone. The chain combines TRBV11-2 with TRBJ2-3, with D tentatively TRBD1 (6 bases). V lost 5 bases to trimming and J lost 3 bases, with 18 bases between them. This CDR3 is 16 amino acids long. Germline V gene sequence: CDR1 SGHAT, CDR2 FQNNGV. This CDR3 is CASSPPGHLKTDTQYF. DNA for the CDR3: TGTGCCAGCAGCCCTCCGGGACACCTAAAAACAGATACGCAGTATTTT.

CDR3 loop: CASSKEGGMSDTQYF. CDR3 nucleotides: TGTGCCAGCAGCAAAGAAGGGGGCATGTCGGATACGCAGTATTTT. The rearrangement uses TRBV9 and TRBJ2-3, with TRBD1 matching over 7 bases. The V segment lost 4 bases and the J segment 6 bases; nucleotides outside the gene matches: 11. This CDR3 has 15 amino acids. Germline values: CDR1 SGDLS, CDR2 YYNGEE.

The chain is built from TRBV27 and TRBJ1-2; D unresolved. Germline-derived CDR1 and CDR2 are MNHEY and SMNVEV (reference sequence). There are 14 residues in the CDR3. Trimming shortened V by 1 base and J by 0 bases, and 6 bases separated the two germline ends. Here the CDR3 reads CASSLLGANYGYTF. The CDR3 region has the DNA TGTGCCAGCAGTTTATTGGGAGCTAACTATGGCTACACCTTC.